This record looks at one TCR beta chain sequence and its context. Its antigen remains unidentified. The data derive from a study of metastatic and nonmetastatic thyroid tumors. Turning to the study itself: Repertoire comparison spanned blood and tumor or nodule tissue of malignant and benign thyroid patients.

In the original processing: Across clinicopathological groups, CDR3 differences served as the basis for building a distant-metastasis classifier for papillary thyroid cancer. Using MiXCR, TCRdb re-called clones from the PCR reads. V and J calls and clone size were set by TCRdb, not the authors. The data contain roughly 30,000 clones, roughly 29% of them singletons. Germline CDR1 is MNHNS and CDR2 is SASEGT. Trimming left V 1 base short and J 3 bases short, with 6 bases between. The CDR3 is 14 residues long. Findings and caveats of the study: Within blood and tumor, benign nodules reportedly had significantly lower TCR beta diversity than malignant thyroid tumors did.

All patients reached thyroid surgery having received no treatment beforehand. The sample consisted of blood. This clonotype was sampled from a female donor with papillary thyroid cancer or a benign thyroid nodule (not recorded which). Some clones in this sample may be carry-over from other donors' samples. V is TRBV6-1 and J is TRBJ2-2; D not resolved. CDR3 nucleotides: TGTGCCAGCAGTGAAGTGAGAGACACCGGGGAGCTGTTTTTT. Translation gives CASSEVRDTGELFF.